The 9 T cell receptor beta chains below come from one sample, sequenced in a study of blood T cell repertoires in COVID-19. Libraries were prepared by immunoSEQ multiplex PCR; TCRdb keeps only in-frame clonotypes and omits some of them. Seen here are roughly 240,000 clones, roughly 84% observed once, and the top ten hold around 2.4%. The specimen sequenced was peripheral blood. All receptors come from a man aged 40-49 years who had recovered from COVID-19.

The genes are TRBV5-1 and TRBJ2-7, with D maybe TRBD2 (5 bases). The V gene lost 0 bases and the J gene lost 2 bases, with 9 bases spanning the gap. The CDR3 has 14 residues. CDR1 and CDR2 from the germline V gene are SGHRS and YFSETQ. The CDR3 loop is CASSLALVPYEQYF. The CDR3 DNA reads as TGCGCCAGCAGCTTGGCACTAGTCCCCTACGAGCAGTACTTC.

This rearrangement joins TRBV12-5 to TRBJ2-1; 8 bases map to TRBD1. The V segment lost 6 bases and the J segment 7 bases; nucleotides outside the gene matches: 8. This CDR3 contains 14 residues. Germline-derived CDR1 and CDR2 are LGHNT and FRNRAP. CDR3 in amino acids: CASGWGQAVNEQFF. CDR3 nucleotides: TGTGCTAGTGGCTGGGGACAGGCGGTAAATGAGCAGTTCTTC.

The chain employs TRBV6-5 and TRBJ2-6; possibly TRBD1 for D (5 bases). Trimming pared 6 bases from V and 4 bases from J, leaving 10 bases between. The germline CDR1 and CDR2 sequences are MNHEY and SVGAGI. This CDR3 has 14 amino acids. CDR3 bases: TGTGCCAGCAGGTCAGGGCCCGGGGCCAACGTCCTGACTTTC. It translates to CASRSGPGANVLTF.

The chain has TRBV7-2 and TRBJ1-2; D is undetermined. The germline V and J ends were trimmed by 1 base and 8 bases, with 11 bases remaining between them. This CDR3 region has 13 residues. The germline CDR1 and CDR2 sequences are SGHTA and FQGNSA. CDR3 sequence reads: CASSLDQVGGYTF. The CDR3 coding sequence is TGTGCCAGCAGCTTAGACCAGGTTGGCGGCTACACCTTC.

This chain uses TRBV11-2 with TRBJ2-3; 9 bases line up with TRBD1. Germline CDR1 SGHAT, CDR2 FQNNGV. The ends lost 4 bases at V and 5 bases at J; junction bases unmatched: 10. This CDR3 is 16 amino acids long. The CDR3 sequence: CASSSLQGAQVDTQYF. The CDR3 DNA reads TGTGCCAGCAGCTCATTACAGGGGGCGCAGGTAGATACGCAGTATTTT.

Comments on this clone: A read error may account for a junction end that differs from germline. The chain is built from TRBV7-7 and TRBJ1-1; 9 nucleotides align to TRBD1. Germline CDR1 and CDR2: SSHAT and FNYEAQ (reference sequence). CDR3 length: 16 amino acids. The CDR3 region is CASSPIQGAEMPEAFF. CDR3 coding DNA: TGTGCTAGCAGCCCCATACAGGGGGCAGAGATGCCTGAAGCTTTCTTT.

This clone has more than one count but fewer than ten. The chain employs TRBV7-9 and TRBJ2-3, with TRBD2 as a possible D gene (5 bases). Between the trimmed V and J ends, which lost 4 bases and 0 bases, there was a span of 11 bases. CDR1 is SEHNR and CDR2 is FQNEAQ in the germline V gene (reference sequence). CDR3 size: 15 residues. CDR3 amino acids: CASSSSGISTDTQYF. The CDR3 nucleotides read TGTGCCAGCAGCTCCTCCGGGATCAGCACAGATACGCAGTATTTT.

Note on this clone: The sample holds other DNA sequences that translate to the same CDR3. Here the CDR3 DNA reads TGCGCCAGCAGCCAAGATCGAGGGTTCTACGAGCAGTACTTC. Encoded protein: CASSQDRGFYEQYF. V is TRBV4-3 and J is TRBJ2-7; possibly TRBD2 for D (5 bases). Trimming stripped 0 bases from V and 3 bases from J, with 9 bases between. The germline V gene has CDR1 LGHNA and CDR2 YSLEER. The CDR3 loop spans 14 amino acids.

In its sample, this clone was seen once. The chain carries TRBV15 and TRBJ1-3; possible D gene TRBD1, 5 bases. V lost 1 base to trimming and J lost 0 bases, with 7 bases between them. CDR1 is LNHNV and CDR2 is YYDKDF in the germline V gene (reference sequence). The CDR3 spans 15 residues. The CDR3 is CATSRARDSGNTIYF. As DNA, the CDR3 is TGTGCCACCAGCAGAGCCAGGGACTCTGGAAACACCATATATTTT.